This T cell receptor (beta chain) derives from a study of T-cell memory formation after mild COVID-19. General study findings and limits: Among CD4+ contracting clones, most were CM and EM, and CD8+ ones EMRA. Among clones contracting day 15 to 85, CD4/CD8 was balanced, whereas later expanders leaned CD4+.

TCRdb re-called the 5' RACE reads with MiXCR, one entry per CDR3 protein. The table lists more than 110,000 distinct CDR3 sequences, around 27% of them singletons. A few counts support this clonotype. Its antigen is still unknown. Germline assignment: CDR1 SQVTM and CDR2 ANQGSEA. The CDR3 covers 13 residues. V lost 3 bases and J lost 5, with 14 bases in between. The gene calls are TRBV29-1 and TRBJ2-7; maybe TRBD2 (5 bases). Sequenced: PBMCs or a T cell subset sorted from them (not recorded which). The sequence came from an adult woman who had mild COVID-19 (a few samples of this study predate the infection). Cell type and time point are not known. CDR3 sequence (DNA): TGCAGCGTTGACGGACTTCCCGGGGACGAGCAGTACTTC. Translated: CSVDGLPGDEQYF.